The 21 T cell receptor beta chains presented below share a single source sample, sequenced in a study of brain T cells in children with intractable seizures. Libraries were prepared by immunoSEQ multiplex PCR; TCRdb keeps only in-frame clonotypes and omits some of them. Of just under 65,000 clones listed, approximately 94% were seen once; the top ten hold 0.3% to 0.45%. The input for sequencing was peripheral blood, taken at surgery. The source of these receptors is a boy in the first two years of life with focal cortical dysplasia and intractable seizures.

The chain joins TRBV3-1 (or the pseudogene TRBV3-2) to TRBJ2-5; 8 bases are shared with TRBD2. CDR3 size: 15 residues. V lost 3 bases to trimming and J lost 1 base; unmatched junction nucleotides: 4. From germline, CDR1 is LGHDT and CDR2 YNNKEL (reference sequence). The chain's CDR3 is CASSQLAGSQETQYF. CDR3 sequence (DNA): TGTGCCAGCAGCCAGCTAGCGGGCTCCCAAGAGACCCAGTACTTC.

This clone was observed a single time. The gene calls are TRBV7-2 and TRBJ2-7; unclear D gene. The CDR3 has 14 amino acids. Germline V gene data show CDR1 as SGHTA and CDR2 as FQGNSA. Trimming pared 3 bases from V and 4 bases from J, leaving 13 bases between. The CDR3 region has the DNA TGTGCCAGCAGCTTGTCCACTGGGTCTTACGAGCAGTACTTC. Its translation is CASSLSTGSYEQYF.

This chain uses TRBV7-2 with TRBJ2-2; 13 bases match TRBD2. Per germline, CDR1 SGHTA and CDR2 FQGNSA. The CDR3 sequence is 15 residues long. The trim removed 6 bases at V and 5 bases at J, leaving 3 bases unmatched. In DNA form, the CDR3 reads TGTGCCAGCAGGTTACTAGCGGGAGGGACCGGGGAGCTGTTTTTT. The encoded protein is CASRLLAGGTGELFF.

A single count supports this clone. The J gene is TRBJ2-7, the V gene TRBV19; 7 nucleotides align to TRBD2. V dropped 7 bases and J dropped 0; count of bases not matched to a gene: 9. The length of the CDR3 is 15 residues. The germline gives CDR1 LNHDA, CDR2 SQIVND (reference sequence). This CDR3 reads CASNMGLSASYEQYF. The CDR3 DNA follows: TGTGCCAGTAACATGGGACTATCGGCCTCCTACGAGCAGTACTTC.

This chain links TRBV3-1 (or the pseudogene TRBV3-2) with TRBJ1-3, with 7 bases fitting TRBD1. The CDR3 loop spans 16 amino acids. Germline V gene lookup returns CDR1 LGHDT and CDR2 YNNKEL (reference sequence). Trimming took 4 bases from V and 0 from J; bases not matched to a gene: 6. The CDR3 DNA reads TGTGCCAGCAGCCTTCAAGGGGGCTTCTCTGGAAACACCATATATTTT. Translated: CASSLQGGFSGNTIYF.

CDR3 DNA sequence: TGTGCCAGCACCAAATGGGCTAGCGGGAACAAGGTCGATGAGCAGTTCTTC. It is translated as CASTKWASGNKVDEQFF. V gene TRBV28 combines with J gene TRBJ2-1; 9 nucleotides align to TRBD2. The CDR3 has 17 amino acids. J lost 8 bases, V lost 7 bases, and 18 bases had no gene match. Germline V gene data show CDR1 as MDHEN and CDR2 as SYDVKM.

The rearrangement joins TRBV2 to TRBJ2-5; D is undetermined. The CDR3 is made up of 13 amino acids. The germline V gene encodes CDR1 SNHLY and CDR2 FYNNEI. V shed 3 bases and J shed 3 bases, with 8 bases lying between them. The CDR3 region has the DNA TGTGCCAGCAGTGAGGGCAGGAAAGAGACCCAGTACTTC. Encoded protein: CASSEGRKETQYF.

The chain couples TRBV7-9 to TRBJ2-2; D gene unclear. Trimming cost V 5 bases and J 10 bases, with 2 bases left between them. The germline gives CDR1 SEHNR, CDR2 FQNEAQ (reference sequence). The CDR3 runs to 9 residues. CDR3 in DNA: TGTGCCAGCAGCCCGGAGCTGTTTTTT. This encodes CASSPELFF.

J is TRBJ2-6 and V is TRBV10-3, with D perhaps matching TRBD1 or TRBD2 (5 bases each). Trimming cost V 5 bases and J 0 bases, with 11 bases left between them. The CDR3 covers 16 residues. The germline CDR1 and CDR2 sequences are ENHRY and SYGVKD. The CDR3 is CAISFGDVSGANVLTF. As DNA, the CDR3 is TGTGCCATCAGTTTTGGGGACGTCTCTGGGGCCAACGTCCTGACTTTC.

In DNA, the CDR3 is TGTGCCAGCAGTTACGGGGCTAGCGGGAGCATCTACGAGCAGTACTTC. This gives the protein CASSYGASGSIYEQYF. The rearrangement joins TRBV6-2 or TRBV6-3 to TRBJ2-7; TRBD2 aligns across 10 bases. Per the germline V gene, CDR1 is MNHEY and CDR2 is SVGEGT. Trimming at V came to 2 bases and at J to 3 bases, leaving 7 bases not matched to a gene. This CDR3 spans 16 amino acids.

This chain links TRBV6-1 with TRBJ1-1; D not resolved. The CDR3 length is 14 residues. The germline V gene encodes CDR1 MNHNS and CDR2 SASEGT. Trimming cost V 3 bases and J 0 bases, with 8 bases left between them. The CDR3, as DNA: TGTGCCAGCAGTGAGCAGCTAATGAACACTGAAGCTTTCTTT. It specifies CASSEQLMNTEAFF.

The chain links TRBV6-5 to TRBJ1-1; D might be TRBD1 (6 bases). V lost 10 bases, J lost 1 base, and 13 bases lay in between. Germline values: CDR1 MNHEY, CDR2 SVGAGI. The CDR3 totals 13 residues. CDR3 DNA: TGTGCCACCCGAGGGGGGACGAACACTGAAGCTTTCTTT. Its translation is CATRGGTNTEAFF.

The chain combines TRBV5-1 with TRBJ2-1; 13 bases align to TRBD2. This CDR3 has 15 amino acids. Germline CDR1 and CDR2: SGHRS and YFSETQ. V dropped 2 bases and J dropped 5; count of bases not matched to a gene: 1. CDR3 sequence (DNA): TGCGCCAGCAGCTTACTAGCGGGGGGGCACAATGAGCAGTTCTTC. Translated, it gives CASSLLAGGHNEQFF.

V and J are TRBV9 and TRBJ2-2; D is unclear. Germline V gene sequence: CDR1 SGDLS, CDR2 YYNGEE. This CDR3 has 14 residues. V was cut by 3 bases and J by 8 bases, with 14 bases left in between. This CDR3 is CASSDFTIGGELFF. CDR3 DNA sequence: TGTGCCAGCAGCGATTTTACTATCGGGGGGGAGCTGTTTTTT.

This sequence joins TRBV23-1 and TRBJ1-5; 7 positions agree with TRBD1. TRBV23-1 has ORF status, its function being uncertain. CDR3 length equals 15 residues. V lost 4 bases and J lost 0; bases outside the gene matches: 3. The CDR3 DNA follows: TGCGCCAGCAGTCCTCCAGGGGGTAGCAATCAGCCCCAGCATTTT. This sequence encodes CASSPPGGSNQPQHF.

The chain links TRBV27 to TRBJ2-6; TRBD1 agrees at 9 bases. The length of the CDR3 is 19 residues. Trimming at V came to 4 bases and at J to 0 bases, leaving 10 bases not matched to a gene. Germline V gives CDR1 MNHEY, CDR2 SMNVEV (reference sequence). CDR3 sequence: CASSSWVGQGSSGANVLTF. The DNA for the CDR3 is TGTGCCAGCAGTTCTTGGGTCGGACAGGGGAGCTCTGGGGCCAACGTCCTGACTTTC.

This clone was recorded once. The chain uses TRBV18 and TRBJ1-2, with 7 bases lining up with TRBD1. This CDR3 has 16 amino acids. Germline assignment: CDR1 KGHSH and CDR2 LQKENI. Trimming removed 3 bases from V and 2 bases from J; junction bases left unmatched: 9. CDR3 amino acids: CASSPDRVAINYGYTF. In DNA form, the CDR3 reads TGTGCCAGCTCACCCGACAGGGTGGCGATAAACTATGGCTACACCTTC. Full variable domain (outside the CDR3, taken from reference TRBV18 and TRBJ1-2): NAGVMQNPRHLVRRRGQEARLRCSPMKGHSHVYWYRQLPEEGLKFMVYLQKENIIDESGMPKERFSAEFPKEGPSILRIQQVVRGDSAAYFCASSPDRVAINYGYTFGSGTRLTVV.

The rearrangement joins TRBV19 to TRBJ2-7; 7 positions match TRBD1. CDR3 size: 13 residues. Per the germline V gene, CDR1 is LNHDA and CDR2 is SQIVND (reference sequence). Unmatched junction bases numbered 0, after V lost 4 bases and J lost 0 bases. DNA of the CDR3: TGTGCCAGTAGTAGGGACAGCTCCTACGAGCAGTACTTC. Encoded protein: CASSRDSSYEQYF.

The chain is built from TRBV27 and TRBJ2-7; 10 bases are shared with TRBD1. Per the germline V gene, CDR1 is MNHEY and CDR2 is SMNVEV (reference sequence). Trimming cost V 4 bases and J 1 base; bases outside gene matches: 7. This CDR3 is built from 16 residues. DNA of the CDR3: TGTGCCAGCAGTTCCCTACCGGGACAGGGGTCCTACGAGCAGTACTTC. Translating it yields CASSSLPGQGSYEQYF.

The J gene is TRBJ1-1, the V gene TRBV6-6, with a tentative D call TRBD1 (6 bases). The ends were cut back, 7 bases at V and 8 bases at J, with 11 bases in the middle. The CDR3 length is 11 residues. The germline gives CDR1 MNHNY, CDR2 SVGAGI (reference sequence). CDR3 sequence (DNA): TGTGCCAGCAAGGTCGGACAGGAAGCTTTCTTT. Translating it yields CASKVGQEAFF.

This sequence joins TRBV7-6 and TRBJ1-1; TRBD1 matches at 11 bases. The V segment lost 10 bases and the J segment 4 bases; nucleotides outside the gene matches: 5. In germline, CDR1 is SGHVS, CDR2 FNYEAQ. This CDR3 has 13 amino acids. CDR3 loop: CATGQGAGTEAFF. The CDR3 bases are TGTGCCACTGGACAGGGGGCGGGCACTGAAGCTTTCTTT.